These 2 T cell receptor beta chains were sequenced from one sample in a study of CD4+ T cells in melanoma. Here immunoSEQ multiplex PCR was the method, and the copy in TCRdb shows in-frame clones only, minus some. The table has about 14,000 clones, just over 70% seen once. Sequenced: cells from a culture (not recorded whether cultured in vitro). The receptors here all came from a human donor with melanoma.

The V call is TRBV6-5, the J call TRBJ2-7; 8 bases match TRBD2. CDR1 is MNHEY, CDR2 SVGAGI, per germline. The length of the CDR3 is 14 residues. Unmatched junction bases numbered 15, after V lost 11 bases and J lost 6 bases. The CDR3 DNA reads as TGTGCCGGGCGAATCGGGGGGGCCGGCGGCGAGCAGTACTTC. Translating gives CAGRIGGAGGEQYF.

This clone counts as medium-sized (0.01 to 0.1%). The V gene is TRBV10-2, the J gene TRBJ1-2; 8 bases are a match to TRBD1. In germline, CDR1 is WSHSY, CDR2 SAAADI. The CDR3 totals 13 residues. The V and J ends lost 6 bases and 7 bases, in that order; junction bases with no gene match: 7. The chain's CDR3 is CASSVDRASGYTF. CDR3 coding DNA: TGCGCCAGCAGCGTGGACAGGGCTAGTGGCTACACCTTC.